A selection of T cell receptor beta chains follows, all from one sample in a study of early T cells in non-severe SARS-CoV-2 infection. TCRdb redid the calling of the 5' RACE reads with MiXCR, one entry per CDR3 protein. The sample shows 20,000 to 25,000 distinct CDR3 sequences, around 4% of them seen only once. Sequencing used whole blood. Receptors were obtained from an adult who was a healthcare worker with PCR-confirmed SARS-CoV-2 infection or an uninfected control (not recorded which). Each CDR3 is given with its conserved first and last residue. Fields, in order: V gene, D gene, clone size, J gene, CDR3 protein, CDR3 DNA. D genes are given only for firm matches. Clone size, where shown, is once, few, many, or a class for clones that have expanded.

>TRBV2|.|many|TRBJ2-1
CASSQGTPTRVQFF
TGTGCCAGCAGTCAAGGGACTCCGACCCGGGTGCAGTTCTTC
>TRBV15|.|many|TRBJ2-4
CATSKGSQGNIQYF
TGTGCCACCAGCAAGGGATCGCAGGGAAACATTCAGTACTTC
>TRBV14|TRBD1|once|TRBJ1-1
CASSPWGQPTEAFF
TGTGCCAGCAGCCCTTGGGGACAGCCCACTGAAGCTTTCTTT
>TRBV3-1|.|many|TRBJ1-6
CASSRGVSPLHF
TGTGCCAGCAGCCGGGGTGTCTCACCCCTCCACTTT
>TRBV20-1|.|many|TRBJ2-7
CSAVRDSYEQYF
TGCAGTGCAGTCCGGGACTCCTACGAGCAGTACTTC
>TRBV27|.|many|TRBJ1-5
CASSTGFGQPQHF
TGTGCCAGCAGTACAGGGTTCGGTCAGCCCCAGCATTTT
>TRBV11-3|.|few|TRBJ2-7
CARREYEQYF
TGTGCCCGAAGAGAATACGAGCAGTACTTC
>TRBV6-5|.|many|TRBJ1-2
CASRPQGRNYGYTF
TGTGCCAGCAGACCCCAGGGCAGAAACTATGGCTACACCTTC
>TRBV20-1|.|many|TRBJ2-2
CSARDAGELFF
TGCAGTGCTAGAGATGCCGGGGAGCTGTTTTTT
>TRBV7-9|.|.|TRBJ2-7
CASSFDSSNYEQYF
TGTGCCAGCAGCTTTGACTCCTCCAACTACGAGCAGTACTTC
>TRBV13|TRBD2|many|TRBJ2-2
CASSPGLEGTGELFF
TGTGCCAGCAGCCCAGGACTAGAGGGTACCGGGGAGCTGTTTTTT
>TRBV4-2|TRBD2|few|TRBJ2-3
CASSQTFSGGAKDTQYF
TGTGCCAGCAGCCAAACCTTCAGCGGGGGGGCGAAAGATACGCAGTATTTT
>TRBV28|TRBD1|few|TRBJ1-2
CAIPGQGNYGYTF
TGTGCCATCCCAGGACAGGGGAACTATGGCTACACCTTC
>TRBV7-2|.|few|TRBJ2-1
CASSFRGRAGEQFF
TGTGCCAGCAGCTTTAGGGGGAGGGCCGGTGAGCAGTTCTTC
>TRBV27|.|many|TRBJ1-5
CASSLGVGQHQPQHF
TGTGCCAGCAGTTTGGGTGTAGGACAGCATCAGCCCCAGCATTTT
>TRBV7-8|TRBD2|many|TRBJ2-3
CASRPGTSGMYTDTQYF
TGTGCCAGCAGACCCGGGACTAGCGGGATGTACACAGATACGCAGTATTTT
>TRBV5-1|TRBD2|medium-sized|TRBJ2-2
CASSPGLAGIFTGELFF
TGCGCCAGCAGCCCCGGACTAGCGGGAATCTTTACCGGGGAGCTGTTTTTT
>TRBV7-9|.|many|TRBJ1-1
CASSPEPAKAFF
TGTGCCAGCAGCCCCGAGCCGGCTAAAGCTTTCTTT
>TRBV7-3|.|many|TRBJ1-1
CASSLKAGGLNTEAFF
TGTGCCAGCAGCTTAAAGGCCGGGGGGTTGAACACTGAAGCTTTCTTT
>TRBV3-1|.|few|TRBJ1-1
CASSHRTSMNTEAFF
TGTGCCAGCAGCCATCGCACTTCTATGAACACTGAAGCTTTCTTT
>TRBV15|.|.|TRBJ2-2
CATSRDRANTGELFF
TGTGCCACCAGCAGAGACCGAGCGAACACCGGGGAGCTGTTTTTT
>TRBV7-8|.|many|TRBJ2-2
CASSLSPGHLNTGELFF
TGTGCCAGCAGCTTATCTCCGGGACACCTAAACACCGGGGAGCTGTTTTTT
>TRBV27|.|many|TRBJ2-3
CASSPLGKGRTDTQYF
TGTGCCAGCAGCCCACTGGGGAAAGGGAGAACAGATACGCAGTATTTT
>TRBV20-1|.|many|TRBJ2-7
CSAGADEQYF
TGCAGTGCTGGGGCAGACGAGCAGTACTTC
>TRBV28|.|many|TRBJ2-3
CASSSTGLGTDTQYF
TGTGCCAGCAGTTCAACAGGGCTGGGTACAGATACGCAGTATTTT
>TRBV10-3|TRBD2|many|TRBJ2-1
CAISEWRENDEQFF
TGTGCCATCAGTGAGTGGCGGGAGAACGATGAGCAGTTCTTC
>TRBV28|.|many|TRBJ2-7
CASSPGVSYEQYF
TGTGCCAGCAGTCCAGGGGTCTCCTACGAGCAGTACTTC